Listed here are 24 T cell receptor beta chains from one sample, sequenced in a study of T-cell reconstitution after alpha-beta-depleted transplantation in children. The TCRbeta library was prepared with unique molecular identifiers. TCRdb ran MiXCR on the PCR reads and lists one entry per CDR3 protein. The sample shows some 500,000 distinct CDR3 sequences, around 18% of them seen only once. Sequencing was performed on PBMCs from the stem cell graft donor, taken from the stem cell graft. The receptor set was obtained from a human donor who donated a stem cell graft to a child with acute lymphoblastic leukemia.

V usage is TRBV4-1 and J usage is TRBJ2-7; D call uncertain. Looked up from germline, CDR1 is MGHRA and CDR2 is YSYEKL. V was trimmed by 7 bases and J by 0 bases, leaving 13 bases between them. CDR3 length equals 14 residues. The CDR3 sequence: CASKLRALSYEQYF. Here the CDR3 DNA reads TGCGCCAGCAAACTCCGGGCCCTCTCCTACGAGCAGTACTTC.

The chain has TRBV7-2 and TRBJ2-7; 10 bases match TRBD2. Trimming cost V 8 bases and J 3 bases; bases outside gene matches: 7. This CDR3 comprises 14 residues. Germline loops: CDR1 SGHTA, CDR2 FQGNSA. CDR3 bases: TGTGCCAGCGATTCCGGGACTAGCGACTACGAGCAGTACTTC. It encodes CASDSGTSDYEQYF.

This clonotype occurred many times. DNA for the CDR3: TGCGCCAGCAGCTTGCAGGGAACCTACAATGAGCAGTTCTTC. It codes for CASSLQGTYNEQFF. The chain has TRBV5-1 and TRBJ2-1; perhaps TRBD1 as D (5 bases). Germline CDR1 reads SGHRS; CDR2 reads YFSETQ. This CDR3 comprises 14 residues. Trimming took 1 base from V and 2 from J, leaving 7 bases between them.

The sample holds many counts of this clonotype. The chain couples TRBV24-1 to TRBJ2-3, with a weak D call TRBD2 (6 bases). Per germline, CDR1 KGHDR and CDR2 SFDVKD. The CDR3 runs to 19 residues. Trimming removed 3 bases from V and 5 bases from J, with 26 bases in between. CDR3 amino acids: CATSDVWGVEGIKQDTQYF. The CDR3 DNA is TGTGCCACCAGTGATGTGTGGGGGGTCGAGGGGATAAAGCAAGATACGCAGTATTTT.

The chain has TRBV27 and TRBJ1-1, with 7 bases that match TRBD1. CDR1 and CDR2 (germline): MNHEY, SMNVEV (reference sequence). The CDR3 length is 16 residues. V was pared by 1 base and J by 7 bases, with 12 bases of the junction left unmatched. The CDR3 region has the DNA TGTGCCAGCAGTTTATTAGTCTTGGGAGGGGGCGGTGAAGCTTTCTTT. This gives the protein CASSLLVLGGGGEAFF.

The chain links TRBV12-3 or TRBV12-4 to TRBJ1-4, with TRBD1 as a possible D gene (5 bases). This CDR3 has 17 amino acids. V dropped 4 bases and J dropped 4 bases, with 19 bases sitting between them. The CDR3 DNA follows: TGTGCCAGCAGTTCCGGGACCCCCGAGGATGGTAATGAAAAACTGTTTTTT. It specifies CASSSGTPEDGNEKLFF.

This clonotype came up a few times. The chain links TRBV9 to TRBJ2-1, with 7 bases lining up with TRBD2. CDR3 length: 14 residues. J gave up 8 bases and V 1 base, and 6 bases lay outside the gene matches. Germline V gene lookup returns CDR1 SGDLS and CDR2 YYNGEE. CDR3 protein: CASSVWEGRDEQFF. DNA for the CDR3: TGTGCCAGCAGCGTATGGGAGGGCCGAGATGAGCAGTTCTTC.

This clonotype was observed a handful of times. V gene TRBV7-8 combines with J gene TRBJ2-2; 8 bases map to TRBD2. The CDR3 is made up of 16 amino acids. With 2 bases clipped from V and 4 bases from J, the junction kept 6 bases outside the gene matches. In germline, CDR1 is SGHVS, CDR2 FQNEAQ. CDR3 residues: CASSLLAGGFTGELFF. The CDR3 DNA follows: TGTGCCAGCAGCTTACTGGCGGGAGGATTCACCGGGGAGCTGTTTTTT.

The rearrangement joins TRBV3-1 to TRBJ2-7, with 8 bases aligning to TRBD1. The CDR3 has 14 residues. The germline CDR1 and CDR2 sequences are LGHDT and YNNKEL (reference sequence). V lost 5 bases, J lost 3 bases, and 6 bases stayed unmatched. The DNA for the CDR3 is TGTGCCAGCAGCAACCGGGACAGGCTCTACGAGCAGTACTTC. Its protein product is CASSNRDRLYEQYF.

CDR3 nucleotides: TGTGCCAGCAGCCAATCTGGTATAGCCAAAAACATTCAGTACTTC. It yields the protein CASSQSGIAKNIQYF. This rearrangement joins TRBV3-1 to TRBJ2-4, with no clear D. This CDR3 region has 15 residues. CDR1 LGHDT and CDR2 YNNKEL come from the germline V gene (reference sequence). V gave up 2 bases and J gave up 0 bases, with 8 bases separating them.

This clonotype showed up just a few times. The V call is TRBV27, the J call TRBJ2-1; no clear D gene. Germline V CDR1 and CDR2: MNHEY, SMNVEV (reference sequence). This CDR3 has 17 residues. V shed 3 bases and J shed 5 bases, with 20 bases lying between them. The CDR3, as DNA: TGTGCCAGCAGTTTCCTCCCTTGGCTAGGGCCCAACAATGAGCAGTTCTTC. It is translated as CASSFLPWLGPNNEQFF.

Regarding this clonotype: At one end the junction does not follow the germline gene, possibly because of a read error. The chain combines TRBV10-1 with TRBJ1-1; 11 bases map to TRBD1. CDR1 and CDR2 from the germline V gene are WNHNN and SYGVQD (reference sequence). This CDR3 spans 11 amino acids. The CDR3 here is CASHGQGAIRF. Here the CDR3 DNA reads TGCGCCAGCCATGGACAGGGGGCAATCCGCTTT.

In nucleotides, the CDR3 is TGTGCCAGCAGCTTAATCAAGGAGACCCAGTACTTC. Protein product: CASSLIKETQYF. The chain combines TRBV7-6 with TRBJ2-5; D is undetermined. CDR3 size: 12 residues. The germline V gene has CDR1 SGHVS and CDR2 FNYEAQ. The germline V and J ends were trimmed by 2 bases and 5 bases, with 6 bases remaining between them.

This clonotype turned up a few times. This chain joins TRBV29-1 and TRBJ2-1; D could derive from TRBD1 or TRBD2 (5 bases each). Trimming shortened V by 0 bases and J by 6 bases, and 24 bases separated the two germline ends. The germline V gene has CDR1 SQVTM and CDR2 ANQGSEA. The CDR3 totals 18 residues. CDR3 in amino acids: CSVEEGRYEDSGSNEQFF. DNA of the CDR3: TGCAGCGTTGAAGAGGGGAGATATGAAGACAGTGGTTCCAATGAGCAGTTCTTC.

In its sample, this clonotype was seen a few times. The rearrangement links TRBV13 to TRBJ2-3; D is possibly TRBD2 (5 bases). Germline CDR1 reads PRHDT; CDR2 reads FYEKMQ (reference sequence). The CDR3 extends over 14 amino acids. V lost 1 base and J lost 2, with 7 bases in between. The DNA of the CDR3 is TGTGCCAGCAGCTTAGCGGACTTCACAGATACGCAGTATTTT. Its protein is CASSLADFTDTQYF.

J is TRBJ2-1 and V is TRBV5-1; TRBD2 matches at 10 bases. After removal of 1 base from V and 2 bases from J, the junction contained 6 bases not matched to a gene. Germline V gene sequence: CDR1 SGHRS, CDR2 YFSETQ. The CDR3 consists of 17 residues. CDR3: CASSLSASGSAYNEQFF. In DNA form, the CDR3 reads TGCGCCAGCAGCTTGTCGGCTAGCGGGAGTGCCTACAATGAGCAGTTCTTC.

This chain uses TRBV7-9 with TRBJ1-1; D is ambiguous. The CDR3 totals 13 residues. V dropped 5 bases and J dropped 3 bases, with 10 bases sitting between them. Germline assignment: CDR1 SEHNR and CDR2 FQNEAQ (reference sequence). The CDR3 reads CASSLTSDTEAFF. The CDR3 DNA follows: TGTGCCAGCAGCCTTACATCGGACACTGAAGCTTTCTTT.

This clonotype was picked up a small number of times. CDR3 sequence: CSVPRGVSYNEQFF. The CDR3 region has the DNA TGCAGCGTTCCCAGGGGGGTCTCCTACAATGAGCAGTTCTTC. This chain connects TRBV29-1 to TRBJ2-1; D perhaps matches TRBD1 (7 bases). V was pared by 5 bases and J by 0 bases, with 11 bases between. The germline V gene has CDR1 SQVTM and CDR2 ANQGSEA. CDR3 length equals 14 residues.

The chain has TRBV12-3 or TRBV12-4 and TRBJ2-1; the D gene is possibly TRBD2 (6 bases). Trimming took 7 bases from V and 7 from J, leaving 17 bases between them. The CDR3 consists of 14 residues. The DNA for the CDR3 is TGTGCCAGCACCCTAGGGGTGGGGGGAAATGAGCAGTTCTTC. Its translation: CASTLGVGGNEQFF.

The chain combines TRBV2 with TRBJ2-7; no definite D call. V lost 4 bases and J lost 1, with 8 bases in between. The CDR3 has 13 amino acids. Germline assignment: CDR1 SNHLY and CDR2 FYNNEI. CDR3 region: CASSGDPSYEQYF. The CDR3 DNA is TGTGCCAGCAGTGGTGACCCGTCCTACGAGCAGTACTTC.

This clonotype was counted only a few times. Mismatch with germline at one junction end may stem from a read error. The chain uses TRBV5-1 and TRBJ2-7; TRBD2 matches at 12 bases. CDR3 size: 13 residues. Germline lookup yields CDR1 SGHRS and CDR2 YFSETQ. As DNA, the CDR3 is TGTGCCAGCGGACTAGCGGGAACCTACGAGCAGTACTTC. It is translated as CASGLAGTYEQYF.

V usage is TRBV21-1 and J usage is TRBJ2-7; the D segment call TRBD1 is taken from the table without a DNA check. TRBV21-1 is designated a pseudogene. The CDR3 loop spans 15 amino acids. DNA for the CDR3: TGTGCCAGCAGCAAGCGACGGGACGACAACTACGAGCAGTACTTC. It is translated as CASSKRRDDNYEQYF.

The table lists this clonotype with a few counts. The chain links TRBV12-3 or TRBV12-4 to TRBJ2-2; no clear D. The CDR3 covers 14 residues. V shed 2 bases and J shed 4 bases, with 8 bases lying between them. The CDR3 is CASSLPPGTGELFF. Written as DNA, the CDR3 is TGTGCCAGCAGTTTACCCCCGGGCACCGGGGAGCTGTTTTTT.

This chain joins TRBV4-1 and TRBJ2-1; 9 bases agree with TRBD1. Germline trimming cut 3 bases from V and 8 bases from J; bases unmatched to any gene: 5. Germline CDR1 and CDR2: MGHRA and YSYEKL. The CDR3 runs to 14 residues. As DNA, the CDR3 is TGCGCCAGCAGCCAGGGACAGGGTAGTCATGAGCAGTTCTTC. This sequence encodes CASSQGQGSHEQFF.